This entry lists 5 T cell receptor beta chains sequenced from one sample in a study of glioma-infiltrating T cells after dendritic cell vaccination. Sequenced by immunoSEQ multiplex PCR; TCRdb stores in-frame clones only, minus some. The sample includes some 78,000 clones, 85% of them seen just once. Time point meaning: after dendritic cell vaccination, including at tumor progression/relapse. This specimen consisted of blood, obtained after dendritic cell vaccination. The receptors here all came from a human donor with glioblastoma.

The chain combines TRBV29-1 with TRBJ1-1; unclear D gene. Germline V gene sequence: CDR1 SQVTM, CDR2 ANQGSEA. Trimming shortened V by 3 bases and J by 1 base, and 9 bases separated the two germline ends. The CDR3 extends over 13 amino acids. The CDR3 bases are TGCAGCGTTGAGGGAGGGAAGAACACTGAAGCTTTCTTT. Its translation is CSVEGGKNTEAFF.

This clone showed up just once. The chain carries TRBV28 and TRBJ1-1, with D tentatively TRBD1 (5 bases). The CDR3 length is 15 residues. The V gene lost 4 bases and the J gene lost 5 bases, with 17 bases spanning the gap. Looked up from germline, CDR1 is MDHEN and CDR2 is SYDVKM. CDR3 DNA sequence: TGTGCCAGCAGTTCGCCCCCAGGGATAGGGACTGAAGCTTTCTTT. Translation: CASSSPPGIGTEAFF.

The J gene is TRBJ2-5, the V gene TRBV13, with TRBD1 matching over 8 bases. Germline CDR1 and CDR2: PRHDT and FYEKMQ (reference sequence). The CDR3 totals 13 residues. Germline trimming cut 6 bases from V and 4 bases from J; bases unmatched to any gene: 4. Written as DNA, the CDR3 is TGTGCCAGCAGTCGCAGGGGGCCAGAGACCCAGTACTTC. It is translated as CASSRRGPETQYF.

The CDR3 region has the DNA TGTGCCAGCAGCCCGGGACGGGGGAGCTCCTACGAGCAGTACTTC. Translating it yields CASSPGRGSSYEQYF. V is TRBV5-4 and J is TRBJ2-7, with a possible D match to TRBD2 (6 bases). Per the germline V gene, CDR1 is SGHNT and CDR2 is YYREEE (reference sequence). CDR3 length: 15 residues. V lost 4 bases and J 0 bases, leaving 14 bases between the germline ends.

V usage is TRBV21-1 and J usage is TRBJ1-2. TRBV21-1 is deemed a pseudogene. The CDR3 is 16 amino acids. CDR3 sequence (DNA): TGTGCCAGCAGCCCGGGAGGGGCCTCCTCGGAGTATGGCTACACCTTC. Translated, it gives CASSPGGASSEYGYTF.